Below, 27 T cell receptor beta chains from the same sample are listed, as sequenced in a study of cytomegalovirus exposure and HLA in healthy donors. 60 Vbeta and 13 Jbeta primers were used in PCR. The data were produced by immunoSEQ multiplex PCR, yet TCRdb's version contains in-frame clones alone and is incomplete. Its table records roughly 71,000 clones. Sequencing input: PBMCs. These receptors originate from a woman in her forties in good health and CMV-seropositive.

V is TRBV9 and J is TRBJ2-1; D gene ambiguous. This CDR3 contains 16 residues. Deletions cut 0 bases from V and 0 bases from J, with 10 bases between. The V gene's germline CDR1 is SGDLS and CDR2 YYNGEE. The CDR3 DNA follows: TGTGCCAGCAGCGTAGGAGCCCACCGCTCCTACAATGAGCAGTTCTTC. Its protein is CASSVGAHRSYNEQFF.

The V and J genes are TRBV7-3 and TRBJ2-3, with D perhaps TRBD2 (6 bases). The CDR3 loop spans 14 amino acids. Trimming stripped 5 bases from V and 0 bases from J, with 9 bases between. Germline V lookup: CDR1 SGHTA, CDR2 FQGTGA. Written as DNA, the CDR3 is TGTGCCAGCAGCGTGGCGGGGAGCACAGATACGCAGTATTTT. Amino acid sequence: CASSVAGSTDTQYF.

The genes are TRBV27 and TRBJ1-2; 7 positions agree with TRBD1. V shed 5 bases, J shed 4 bases, and the junction held 10 bases outside the gene matches. Germline V gives CDR1 MNHEY, CDR2 SMNVEV (reference sequence). The CDR3 covers 15 residues. CDR3 DNA: TGTGCCAGCAGTCTTCAGGGGGTTGGTAGCTATGGCTACACCTTC. Translation gives CASSLQGVGSYGYTF.

The chain joins TRBV29-1 to TRBJ2-3; D gene unclear. The germline V and J ends were trimmed by 0 bases and 2 bases, with 18 bases remaining between them. The CDR3 is 17 residues long. Germline loops: CDR1 SQVTM, CDR2 ANQGSEA. The DNA of the CDR3 is TGCAGCGTTGAAGATTTTGGAGCTTCTTTACCCACAGATACGCAGTATTTT. It is translated as CSVEDFGASLPTDTQYF.

The chain links TRBV7-9 to TRBJ2-5, with 8 nucleotides matching TRBD2. J was trimmed by 2 bases and V by 5 bases; bases with no gene match: 7. The germline V gene encodes CDR1 SEHNR and CDR2 FQNEAQ (reference sequence). The CDR3 covers 15 residues. The CDR3 bases are TGTGCCAGCAGCCAAGTCGCGGGGGGACAAGAGACCCAGTACTTC. It is translated as CASSQVAGGQETQYF.

This rearrangement joins TRBV7-3 to TRBJ2-3; 9 nucleotides align to TRBD1. The ends lost 2 bases at V and 7 bases at J; junction bases unmatched: 4. The CDR3 is 14 amino acids. CDR1 and CDR2 from the germline V gene are SGHTA and FQGTGA. The CDR3 DNA reads as TGTGCCAGCAGCTTATACGGACAGGGGAATACGCAGTATTTT. It is translated as CASSLYGQGNTQYF.

The gene calls are TRBV7-9 and TRBJ2-3; no reliable D call. Germline V lookup: CDR1 SEHNR, CDR2 FQNEAQ (reference sequence). The V end was cut by 3 bases, the J end by 0 bases, with 7 bases between. The CDR3 loop spans 14 amino acids. CDR3 coding DNA: TGTGCCAGCAGCTTGGCCCTTAGCACAGATACGCAGTATTTT. The encoded protein is CASSLALSTDTQYF.

The chain couples TRBV7-9 to TRBJ2-1; 12 bases map to TRBD2. The length of the CDR3 is 18 residues. The J segment lost 8 bases and the V segment lost 1 base, leaving 12 bases of the junction unmatched. The germline gives CDR1 SEHNR, CDR2 FQNEAQ (reference sequence). The CDR3 nucleotides read TGTGCCAGCAGCTTAGATTCCGGACTAGCGGGAATCGGCGATGAGCAGTTCTTC. It codes for CASSLDSGLAGIGDEQFF.

The chain couples TRBV6-5 to TRBJ2-1, with a tentative D call TRBD2 (6 bases). V was trimmed by 4 bases and J by 6 bases, leaving 13 bases between them. This CDR3 is 14 amino acids long. CDR1 MNHEY and CDR2 SVGAGI come from the germline V gene. The CDR3 sequence is CASSLSGTSNEQFF. The DNA for the CDR3 is TGTGCCAGCAGTTTATCCGGGACTTCCAATGAGCAGTTCTTC.

The V gene is TRBV7-2, the J gene TRBJ2-7; no reliable D call. The CDR3 contains 13 residues. Trimming stripped 1 base from V and 5 bases from J, with 9 bases between. CDR1 is SGHTA, CDR2 FQGNSA, per germline. The CDR3 nucleotides read TGTGCCAGCAGCTTAGTAAACGCGGACGAGCAGTACTTC. This codes for CASSLVNADEQYF.

The rearrangement links TRBV13 to TRBJ1-1; no firm D call. V gave up 0 bases and J gave up 4 bases, with 9 bases separating them. The germline V gene has CDR1 PRHDT and CDR2 FYEKMQ (reference sequence). The length of the CDR3 is 14 residues. The CDR3 loop is CASSLGRRGTEAFF. The CDR3 DNA is TGTGCCAGCAGCTTAGGCCGAAGAGGCACTGAAGCTTTCTTT.

The CDR3 loop is CASSSHYTKETQYF. The DNA for the CDR3 is TGCGCCAGCAGCTCCCACTACACTAAAGAGACCCAGTACTTC. V is TRBV5-1 and J is TRBJ2-5; D uncertain. Per the germline V gene, CDR1 is SGHRS and CDR2 is YFSETQ. This CDR3 comprises 14 residues. V was shortened by 3 bases and J by 3 bases, with 12 bases between the two germline ends.

The chain is built from TRBV27 and TRBJ2-5, with 12 bases fitting TRBD2. Unmatched junction bases numbered 6, after V lost 5 bases and J lost 5 bases. The CDR3 totals 15 residues. CDR1 is MNHEY and CDR2 is SMNVEV in the germline V gene (reference sequence). The CDR3 is CASSLTSGSRETQYF. In DNA, the CDR3 is TGTGCCAGCAGTCTGACTAGCGGGAGTCGGGAGACCCAGTACTTC.

The chain carries TRBV5-4 and TRBJ1-4, with 8 positions matching TRBD1. CDR3 length: 15 residues. Germline V gives CDR1 SGHNT, CDR2 YYREEE (reference sequence). The junction had 3 bases not matched to a gene; V was cut back by 3 bases and J by 2 bases. CDR3 sequence: CASSSHRGTNEKLFF. DNA of the CDR3: TGTGCCAGCAGCTCTCACAGGGGGACTAATGAAAAACTGTTTTTT.

The chain employs TRBV4-3 and TRBJ1-4; 7 nucleotides match TRBD1. CDR3 length: 15 residues. J lost 0 bases, V lost 4 bases, and 2 bases had no gene match. Germline V gene sequence: CDR1 LGHNA, CDR2 YSLEER. CDR3 sequence: CASSRQGATNEKLFF. The CDR3 DNA is TGCGCCAGCAGCCGACAGGGCGCAACTAATGAAAAACTGTTTTTT.

This rearrangement joins TRBV7-2 to TRBJ1-3; D remains unclear. Trimming took off 7 bases at V and 2 bases at J, with 9 bases between the two ends. This CDR3 has 13 residues. Germline V gene lookup returns CDR1 SGHTA and CDR2 FQGNSA. This CDR3 is CASNLQPGNTIYF. The CDR3 DNA follows: TGTGCCAGCAACCTACAGCCTGGAAACACCATATATTTT.

The chain couples TRBV28 to TRBJ1-2, with 7 bases matching TRBD1. V dropped 6 bases and J dropped 4; count of bases not matched to a gene: 8. Germline CDR1 and CDR2: MDHEN and SYDVKM. The CDR3 has 14 residues. The CDR3 loop is CASSISGGPYGYTF. Here the CDR3 DNA reads TGTGCCAGCAGCATCTCAGGGGGGCCCTATGGCTACACCTTC.

This rearrangement joins TRBV9 to TRBJ2-5; 15 positions match TRBD2. This CDR3 has 18 amino acids. The germline gives CDR1 SGDLS, CDR2 YYNGEE. The ends lost 4 bases at V and 0 bases at J; junction bases unmatched: 7. CDR3 nucleotides: TGTGCCAGCAGCCCCCGGGGACTAGCGGGAGGATACCAAGAGACCCAGTACTTC. This gives the protein CASSPRGLAGGYQETQYF. Based on the CDR3 plus reference TRBV9 and TRBJ2-5, the full variable domain is DSGVTQTPKHLITATGQRVTLRCSPRSGDLSVYWYQQSLDQGLQFLIQYYNGEERAKGNILERFSAQQFPDLHSELNLSSLELGDSALYFCASSPRGLAGGYQETQYFGPGTRLLVL.

The chain combines TRBV28 with TRBJ1-3; possible D gene TRBD1, 6 bases. Per the germline V gene, CDR1 is MDHEN and CDR2 is SYDVKM. V dropped 11 bases and J dropped 0 bases, with 11 bases sitting between them. CDR3 length: 13 residues. CDR3 sequence: CAGQRFSGNTIYF. For the CDR3, the DNA is TGTGCCGGACAGAGATTCTCTGGAAACACCATATATTTT.

The rearrangement joins TRBV4-1 to TRBJ2-3; maybe TRBD2 (6 bases). Germline values: CDR1 MGHRA, CDR2 YSYEKL. The CDR3 runs 16 residues. The ends were cut back, 0 bases at V and 9 bases at J, with 19 bases in the middle. The CDR3 spells CASSQDSHSAGRTQYF. In DNA, the CDR3 is TGCGCCAGCAGCCAAGATTCCCACTCGGCTGGGAGGACGCAGTATTTT.

This chain links TRBV6-1 with TRBJ1-5; D is perhaps TRBD1 (5 bases). This CDR3 is 15 amino acids long. Germline CDR1 MNHNS, CDR2 SASEGT. V was pared by 5 bases and J by 2 bases, with 13 bases between. In nucleotides, the CDR3 is TGTGCCAGCAGTCTTGGACAAGAGCGCAATCAGCCCCAGCATTTT. As protein: CASSLGQERNQPQHF.

The chain uses TRBV13 and TRBJ2-1; 9 nucleotides match TRBD1. Germline V gene lookup returns CDR1 PRHDT and CDR2 FYEKMQ (reference sequence). This CDR3 spans 14 amino acids. The ends lost 4 bases at V and 7 bases at J; junction bases unmatched: 5. CDR3 sequence reads: CASSSGQGRNEQFF. CDR3 DNA sequence: TGTGCCAGCAGCTCCGGACAGGGGAGAAATGAGCAGTTCTTC.

The V call is TRBV7-3, the J call TRBJ1-1; D is unclear. Looked up from germline, CDR1 is SGHTA and CDR2 is FQGTGA. V was trimmed by 2 bases and J by 4 bases, leaving 8 bases between them. This CDR3 has 13 residues. The CDR3 is CASSLEGSTEAFF. The CDR3 DNA is TGTGCCAGCAGCTTAGAGGGTTCCACTGAAGCTTTCTTT.

The chain combines TRBV5-1 with TRBJ2-6; TRBD1 matches at 9 bases. Trimming at V came to 5 bases and at J to 2 bases, leaving 8 bases not matched to a gene. Germline CDR1 SGHRS, CDR2 YFSETQ. The CDR3 is 17 residues long. The CDR3 protein is CASRGDRAGTGANVLTF. CDR3 bases: TGCGCCAGCAGAGGGGACAGGGCAGGAACTGGGGCCAACGTCCTGACTTTC.

J is TRBJ2-5 and V is TRBV10-3, with D possibly matching TRBD1 (8 bases). The DNA end is more similar to TRBJ2-7, so the J call may be wrong. In germline, CDR1 is ENHRY, CDR2 SYGVKD. This CDR3 has 16 amino acids. CDR3 nucleotide sequence: TGTGCCTCGGGGGGAGAGGACAGGGATTTTAGCTACGAGCAGTACTTC. It codes for CASGGEDRDFSYEQYF.

This sequence joins TRBV5-4 and TRBJ1-2; 8 bases agree with TRBD1. Per germline, CDR1 SGHNT and CDR2 YYREEE (reference sequence). Trimming took 3 bases from V and 2 from J; bases not matched to a gene: 9. The CDR3 is 16 amino acids. This chain's CDR3 is CASSSRRQGSNYGYTF. CDR3 coding DNA: TGTGCCAGCAGCTCAAGGAGACAGGGGTCAAACTATGGCTACACCTTC.

The J gene is TRBJ1-2, the V gene TRBV5-1, with 8 bases that match TRBD1. With V trimmed by 6 bases and J by 5 bases, 15 bases remained unmatched. Germline values: CDR1 SGHRS, CDR2 YFSETQ. The CDR3 totals 16 residues. This CDR3 is CASNSGDRGNTYGYTF. DNA of the CDR3: TGCGCCAGCAACTCCGGAGACAGGGGTAATACTTATGGCTACACCTTC.